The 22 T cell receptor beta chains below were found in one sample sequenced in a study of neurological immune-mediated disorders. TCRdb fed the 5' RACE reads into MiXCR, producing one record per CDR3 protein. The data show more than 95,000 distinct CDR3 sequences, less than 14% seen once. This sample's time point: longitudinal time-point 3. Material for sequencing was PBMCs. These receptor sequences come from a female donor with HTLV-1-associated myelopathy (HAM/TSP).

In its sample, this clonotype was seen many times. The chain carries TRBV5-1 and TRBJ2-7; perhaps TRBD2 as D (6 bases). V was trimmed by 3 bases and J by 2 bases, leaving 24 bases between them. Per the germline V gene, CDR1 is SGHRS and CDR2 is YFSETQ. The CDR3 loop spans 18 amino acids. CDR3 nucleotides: TGCGCCAGCAGCTCCGTCCCGGCGGGAACCTTTCTTGCCTACGAGCAGTACTTC. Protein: CASSSVPAGTFLAYEQYF.

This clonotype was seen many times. CDR3 nucleotide sequence: TGCGCCAGCAGCTTGGCTAACTCGGTTAGGGGCGAGCAGTACTTC. Translating it yields CASSLANSVRGEQYF. The V gene is TRBV5-1, the J gene TRBJ2-7; D may be TRBD1 (5 bases). The V and J ends lost 0 bases and 6 bases respectively, with 16 bases between them. Germline CDR1 reads SGHRS; CDR2 reads YFSETQ. CDR3 length equals 15 residues.

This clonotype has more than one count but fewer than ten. CDR3 sequence: CSARDRNYYEQYF. CDR3 DNA: TGCAGTGCTAGGGACAGAAATTACTACGAGCAGTACTTC. The chain employs TRBV20-1 and TRBJ2-7, with D perhaps TRBD1 (6 bases). Germline V CDR1 and CDR2: DFQATT, SNEGSKA (reference sequence). The CDR3 runs to 13 residues. With 3 bases removed from V and 3 bases from J, the gap between germline ends came to 12 bases.

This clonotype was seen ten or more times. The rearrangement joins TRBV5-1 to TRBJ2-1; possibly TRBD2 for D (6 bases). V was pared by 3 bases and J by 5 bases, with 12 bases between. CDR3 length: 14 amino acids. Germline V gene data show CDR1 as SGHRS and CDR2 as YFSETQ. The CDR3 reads CASSYGLLDNEQFF. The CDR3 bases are TGCGCCAGCAGCTATGGACTACTAGACAATGAGCAGTTCTTC.

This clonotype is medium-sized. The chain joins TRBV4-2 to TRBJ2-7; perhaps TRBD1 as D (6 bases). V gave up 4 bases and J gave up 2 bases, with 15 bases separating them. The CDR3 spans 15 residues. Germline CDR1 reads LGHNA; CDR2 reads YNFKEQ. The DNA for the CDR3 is TGTGCCAGCAGCCCGGCCAGGGGTCAAGCCTACGAGCAGTACTTC. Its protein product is CASSPARGQAYEQYF.

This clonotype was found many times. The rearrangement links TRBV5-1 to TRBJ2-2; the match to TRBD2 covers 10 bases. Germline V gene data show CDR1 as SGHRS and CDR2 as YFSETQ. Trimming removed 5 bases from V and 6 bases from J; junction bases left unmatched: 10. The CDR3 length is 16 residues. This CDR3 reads CASSLSLAGVSGELFF. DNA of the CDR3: TGCGCCAGCAGTCTCTCCCTAGCGGGAGTGTCCGGGGAGCTGTTTTTT.

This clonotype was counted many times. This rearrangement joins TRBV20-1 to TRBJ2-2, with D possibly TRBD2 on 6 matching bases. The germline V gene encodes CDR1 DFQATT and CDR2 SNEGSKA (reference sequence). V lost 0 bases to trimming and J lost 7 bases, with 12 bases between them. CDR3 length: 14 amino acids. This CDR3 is CSARDSEGIGELFF. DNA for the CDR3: TGCAGTGCTAGAGATTCGGAGGGGATCGGGGAGCTGTTTTTT.

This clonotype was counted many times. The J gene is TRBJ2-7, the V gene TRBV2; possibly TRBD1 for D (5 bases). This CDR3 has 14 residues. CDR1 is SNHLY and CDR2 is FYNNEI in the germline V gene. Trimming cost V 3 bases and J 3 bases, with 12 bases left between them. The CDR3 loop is CASSDGAGNYEQYF. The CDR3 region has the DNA TGTGCCAGCAGTGATGGGGCAGGCAACTACGAGCAGTACTTC.

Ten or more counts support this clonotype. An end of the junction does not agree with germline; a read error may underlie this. The CDR3 nucleotides read TGTGCTACCAGCATCGGACCCGGGGAGCTGTTTTTT. The encoded protein is CATSIGPGELFF. The V gene is TRBV15, the J gene TRBJ2-2; no definite D call. CDR3 length: 12 amino acids. Germline V gives CDR1 LNHNV, CDR2 YYDKDF (reference sequence).

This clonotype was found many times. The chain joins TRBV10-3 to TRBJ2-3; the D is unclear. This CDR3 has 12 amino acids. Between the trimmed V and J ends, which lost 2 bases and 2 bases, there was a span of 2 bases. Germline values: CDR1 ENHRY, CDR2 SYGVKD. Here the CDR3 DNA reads TGTGCCATCAGTGAGAACACAGATACGCAGTATTTT. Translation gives CAISENTDTQYF.

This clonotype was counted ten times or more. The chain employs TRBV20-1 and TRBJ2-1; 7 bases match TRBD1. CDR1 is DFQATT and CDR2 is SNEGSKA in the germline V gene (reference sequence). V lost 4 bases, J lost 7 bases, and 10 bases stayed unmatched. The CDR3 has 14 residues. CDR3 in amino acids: CSATQYQGENEQFF. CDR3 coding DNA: TGCAGTGCTACCCAATACCAGGGGGAGAATGAGCAGTTCTTC.

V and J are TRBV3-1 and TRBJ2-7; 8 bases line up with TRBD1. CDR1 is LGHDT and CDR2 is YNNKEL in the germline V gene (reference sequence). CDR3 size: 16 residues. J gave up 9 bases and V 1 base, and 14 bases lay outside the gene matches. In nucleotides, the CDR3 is TGTGCCAGCAGCCAAGGTCGAGAGACAGGGGTGGTTGCGCAGTACTTC. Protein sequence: CASSQGRETGVVAQYF.

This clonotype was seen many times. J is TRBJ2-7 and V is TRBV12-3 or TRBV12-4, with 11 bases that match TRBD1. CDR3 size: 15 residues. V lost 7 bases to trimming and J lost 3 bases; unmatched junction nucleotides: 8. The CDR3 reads CASTFKGTGGYEQYF. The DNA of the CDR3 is TGTGCCAGCACCTTTAAGGGGACAGGGGGCTACGAGCAGTACTTC.

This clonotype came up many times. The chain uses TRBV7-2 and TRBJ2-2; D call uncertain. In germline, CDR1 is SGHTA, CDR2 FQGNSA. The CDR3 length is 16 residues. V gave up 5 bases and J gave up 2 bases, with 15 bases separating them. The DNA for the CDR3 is TGTGCCAGCAGCCGGGCCGTTACATTCAACACCGGGGAGCTGTTTTTT. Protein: CASSRAVTFNTGELFF. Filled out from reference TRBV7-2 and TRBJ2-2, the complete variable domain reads GAGVSQSPSNKVTEKGKDVELRCDPISGHTALYWYRQSLGQGLEFLIYFQGNSAPDKSGLPSDRFSAERTGGSVSTLTIQRTQQEDSAVYLCASSRAVTFNTGELFFGEGSRLTVL.

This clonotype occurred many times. CDR3 sequence: CSARGLGKETQYF. The CDR3 DNA reads as TGCAGTGCTAGAGGGCTAGGCAAAGAGACCCAGTACTTC. The chain carries TRBV20-1 and TRBJ2-5; the D is unclear. V was clipped by 1 base and J by 3 bases, with 9 bases between them. The CDR3 runs to 13 residues. Germline V gives CDR1 DFQATT, CDR2 SNEGSKA (reference sequence).

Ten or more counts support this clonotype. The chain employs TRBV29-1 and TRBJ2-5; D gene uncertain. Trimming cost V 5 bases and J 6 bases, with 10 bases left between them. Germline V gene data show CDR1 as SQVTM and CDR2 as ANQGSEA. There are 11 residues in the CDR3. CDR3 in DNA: TGCAGCGTTTCCCGTTTCCAGACCCAGTACTTC. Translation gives CSVSRFQTQYF.

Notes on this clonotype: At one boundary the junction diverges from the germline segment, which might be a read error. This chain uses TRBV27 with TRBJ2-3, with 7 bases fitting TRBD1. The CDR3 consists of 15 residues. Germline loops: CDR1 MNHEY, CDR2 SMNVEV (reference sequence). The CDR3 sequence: CSSSLLGTVTPTQYF. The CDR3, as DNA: TGTTCCAGCAGTTTATTGGGGACAGTCACACCTACGCAGTATTTT.

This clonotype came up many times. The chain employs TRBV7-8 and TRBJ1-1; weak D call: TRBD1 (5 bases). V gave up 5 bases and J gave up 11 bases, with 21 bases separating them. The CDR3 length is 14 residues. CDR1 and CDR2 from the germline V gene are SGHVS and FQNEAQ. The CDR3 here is CASSPPGTGGFAFF. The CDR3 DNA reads TGTGCCAGCAGCCCTCCCGGGACGGGAGGTTTCGCTTTCTTT.

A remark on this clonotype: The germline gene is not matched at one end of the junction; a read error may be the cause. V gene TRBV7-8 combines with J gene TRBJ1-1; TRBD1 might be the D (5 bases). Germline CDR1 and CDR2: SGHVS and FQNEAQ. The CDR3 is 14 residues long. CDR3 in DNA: TGTGCCAGCAGCTTAAACAGGATAGGAGCTGAAGATTTCTTT. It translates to CASSLNRIGAEDFF.

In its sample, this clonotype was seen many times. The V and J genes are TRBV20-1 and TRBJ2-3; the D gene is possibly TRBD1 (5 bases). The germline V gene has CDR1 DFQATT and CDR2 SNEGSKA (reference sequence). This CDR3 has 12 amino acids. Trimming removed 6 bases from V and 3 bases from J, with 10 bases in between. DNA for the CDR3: TGCAGTGCGGGCAGGGTGACAGATACGCAGTATTTT. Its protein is CSAGRVTDTQYF.

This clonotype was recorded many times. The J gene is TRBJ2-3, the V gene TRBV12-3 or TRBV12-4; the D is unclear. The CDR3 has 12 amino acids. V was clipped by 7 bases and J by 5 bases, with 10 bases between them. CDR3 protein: CASTAGLDTQYF. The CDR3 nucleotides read TGTGCCAGCACAGCAGGCCTAGATACGCAGTATTTT.

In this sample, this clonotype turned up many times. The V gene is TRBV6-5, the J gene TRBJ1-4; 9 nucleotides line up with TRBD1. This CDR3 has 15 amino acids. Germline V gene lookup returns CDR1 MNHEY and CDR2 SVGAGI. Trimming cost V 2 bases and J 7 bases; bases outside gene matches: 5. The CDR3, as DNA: TGTGCCAGCAGTTACGGGACAGGGAAGCGTGAAAAACTGTTTTTT. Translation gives CASSYGTGKREKLFF.